The 21 T cell receptor beta chains listed next were all sequenced from one sample in a study of T cells in localized non-small cell lung cancer. The method was immunoSEQ multiplex PCR; TCRdb's version includes in-frame clones alone and lacks a portion of them. The sample lists some 90,000 clones; around 90% were seen once. Here the sequenced sample was peripheral blood, taken before any cancer treatment. The receptors were sampled from a man aged 35-69 years with stage I squamous cell lung carcinoma.

This sequence joins TRBV6-1 and TRBJ1-1; no firm D call. The germline V gene encodes CDR1 MNHNS and CDR2 SASEGT. V was cut by 5 bases and J by 0 bases, with 7 bases left in between. The CDR3 contains 13 residues. The CDR3: CASSKTLNTEAFF. CDR3 DNA: TGTGCCAGCAGTAAAACCCTGAACACTGAAGCTTTCTTT.

To note about this clone: Other DNA variants within this sample encode the same CDR3. The J gene is TRBJ1-1, the V gene TRBV5-1, with D tentatively TRBD1 (6 bases). The germline V gene has CDR1 SGHRS and CDR2 YFSETQ. V was shortened by 4 bases and J by 1 base, with 11 bases between the two germline ends. CDR3 length: 14 residues. The CDR3 is CASSLQGGNTEAFF. The CDR3, as DNA: TGCGCCAGCAGCCTACAGGGCGGGAACACTGAAGCTTTCTTT.

The J gene is TRBJ1-2, the V gene TRBV28; D uncertain. Germline CDR1 reads MDHEN; CDR2 reads SYDVKM. The V end lost 2 bases, the J end lost 7 bases, and 20 bases lay between the germline ends. This CDR3 region has 16 residues. This CDR3 reads CASSLRPTAPPGGYTF. In nucleotides, the CDR3 is TGTGCCAGCAGTTTACGCCCGACGGCCCCTCCTGGTGGCTACACCTTC.

V gene TRBV2 combines with J gene TRBJ2-7; tentatively, D is TRBD1 or TRBD2 (5 bases each). The CDR3 spans 14 residues. Germline V CDR1 and CDR2: SNHLY, FYNNEI. The V and J ends lost 6 bases and 0 bases respectively, with 12 bases between them. The CDR3: CASRPGTGSYEQYF. The CDR3 DNA reads TGTGCCAGCAGGCCCGGGACGGGCTCCTACGAGCAGTACTTC.

The rearrangement links TRBV6-5 to TRBJ2-7; D not resolved. CDR3 length: 11 amino acids. CDR1 and CDR2 from the germline V gene are MNHEY and SVGAGI. Trimming cost V 5 bases and J 4 bases, with 6 bases left between them. The CDR3 loop is CASSRLYEQYF. CDR3 DNA: TGTGCCAGCAGTCGACTGTACGAGCAGTACTTC.

The chain carries TRBV5-4 and TRBJ2-7, with D uncertain. Germline V lookup: CDR1 SGHNT, CDR2 YYREEE (reference sequence). The V end lost 4 bases, the J end lost 4 bases, and 18 bases lay between the germline ends. The CDR3 length is 15 residues. CDR3 protein: CASSPQASQVYEQYF. The CDR3 nucleotides read TGTGCCAGCAGCCCCCAGGCGTCTCAGGTTTACGAGCAGTACTTC. Together with reference TRBV5-4 and TRBJ2-7, the CDR3 gives the full variable domain: ETGVTQSPTHLIKTRGQQVTLRCSSQSGHNTVSWYQQALGQGPQFIFQYYREEENGRGNFPPRFSGLQFPNYSSELNVNALELDDSALYLCASSPQASQVYEQYFGPGTRLTVT.

This chain joins TRBV2 and TRBJ2-7, with D perhaps given as TRBD1 or TRBD2 (7 bases each). CDR3 length: 18 residues. CDR1 and CDR2 (germline): SNHLY, FYNNEI. The germline V and J ends were trimmed by 2 bases and 4 bases, with 24 bases remaining between them. The CDR3 DNA is TGTGCCAGCAGTGAAAGGGGGGGGACAGCCCTGGGGACTTACGAGCAGTACTTC. Its protein is CASSERGGTALGTYEQYF. The whole variable domain, remainder taken from reference TRBV2 and TRBJ2-7, is EPEVTQTPSHQVTQMGQEVILRCVPISNHLYFYWYRQILGQKVEFLVSFYNNEISEKSEIFDDQFSVERPDGSNFTLKIRSTKLEDSAMYFCASSERGGTALGTYEQYFGPGTRLTVT.

For this clone: The same CDR3 also results from other DNA sequences found in this sample. This sequence joins TRBV7-9 and TRBJ1-1, with a tentative D call TRBD1 (5 bases). The CDR3 is made up of 13 amino acids. CDR1 is SEHNR, CDR2 FQNEAQ, per germline (reference sequence). Trimming took off 3 bases at V and 2 bases at J, with 7 bases between the two ends. CDR3 bases: TGTGCCAGCAGCTTCGACAGTAACACTGAAGCTTTCTTT. It yields the protein CASSFDSNTEAFF.

This sequence joins TRBV9 and TRBJ1-1, with a possible D match to TRBD1 (5 bases). The CDR3 length is 16 residues. CDR1 is SGDLS and CDR2 is YYNGEE in the germline V gene. Trimming left V 0 bases short and J 7 bases short, with 19 bases between. This CDR3 is CASSVGAGREDGEAFF. Here the CDR3 DNA reads TGTGCCAGCAGCGTAGGGGCAGGGAGGGAGGATGGTGAAGCTTTCTTT.

This chain joins TRBV18 and TRBJ2-7, with 9 bases lining up with TRBD1. This CDR3 comprises 15 residues. CDR1 is KGHSH, CDR2 LQKENI, per germline. V trimming: 3 bases; J trimming: 3 bases; junction bases outside the gene matches: 6. The CDR3 spells CASSPTGTGIYEQYF. CDR3 sequence (DNA): TGTGCCAGCTCACCTACCGGGACAGGGATCTACGAGCAGTACTTC. The full variable domain, its missing parts supplied by reference TRBV18 and TRBJ2-7, is NAGVMQNPRHLVRRRGQEARLRCSPMKGHSHVYWYRQLPEEGLKFMVYLQKENIIDESGMPKERFSAEFPKEGPSILRIQQVVRGDSAAYFCASSPTGTGIYEQYFGPGTRLTVT.

A single count supports this clone. The J gene is TRBJ2-7, the V gene TRBV28, with D perhaps matching TRBD1 or TRBD2 (5 bases each). Germline V CDR1 and CDR2: MDHEN, SYDVKM. The CDR3 runs 14 residues. V lost 3 bases, J lost 7 bases, and 16 bases lay in between. Written as DNA, the CDR3 is TGTGCCAGCAGTTTCGGGACCTATGGGACGGAGCAGTACTTC. Amino acid sequence: CASSFGTYGTEQYF.

V gene TRBV5-6 combines with J gene TRBJ1-5, with 7 bases lining up with TRBD1. Germline V gene lookup returns CDR1 SGHDT and CDR2 YYEEEE. V was clipped by 2 bases and J by 4 bases; unmatched bases: 9. The CDR3 length is 16 residues. CDR3 in amino acids: CASSFRTDRSNQPQHF. CDR3 nucleotide sequence: TGTGCCAGCAGCTTCCGAACGGACAGGTCGAATCAGCCCCAGCATTTT.

The chain recombines TRBV27 with TRBJ1-2; D unresolved. CDR3 length: 15 residues. Trimming took 3 bases from V and 4 from J, leaving 15 bases between them. The germline CDR1 and CDR2 sequences are MNHEY and SMNVEV (reference sequence). CDR3: CASSFRPREGYGYTF. The DNA for the CDR3 is TGTGCCAGCAGTTTTCGTCCCAGAGAGGGCTATGGCTACACCTTC.

CDR3 residues: CASTPGVQGPNQPQHF. Written as DNA, the CDR3 is TGTGCCAGCACCCCGGGAGTACAGGGGCCCAATCAGCCCCAGCATTTT. The chain links TRBV28 to TRBJ1-5; 7 positions match TRBD1. The CDR3 loop spans 16 amino acids. Germline values: CDR1 MDHEN, CDR2 SYDVKM. With V trimmed by 7 bases and J by 3 bases, 12 bases remained unmatched.

In its sample, this clone was seen a few times. This sequence joins TRBV10-2 and TRBJ1-2; the D is unclear. CDR1 and CDR2 from the germline V gene are WSHSY and SAAADI. Trimming left V 4 bases short and J 0 bases short, with 6 bases between. This CDR3 contains 13 residues. CDR3 sequence: CASSVISNYGYTF. The CDR3 coding sequence is TGCGCCAGCAGTGTGATATCTAACTATGGCTACACCTTC.

CDR3: CATSRDHWTSGETSQETQYF. Here the CDR3 DNA reads TGTGCCACCAGCAGAGATCATTGGACTAGCGGGGAAACCTCACAAGAGACCCAGTACTTC. The chain uses TRBV15 and TRBJ2-5; 12 positions agree with TRBD2. Germline V lookup: CDR1 LNHNV, CDR2 YYDKDF (reference sequence). The CDR3 loop spans 20 amino acids. With V trimmed by 0 bases and J by 2 bases, 13 bases remained unmatched.

V usage is TRBV18 and J usage is TRBJ1-1, with 8 bases that match TRBD1. The CDR3 contains 16 residues. Germline CDR1 is KGHSH and CDR2 is LQKENI. V gave up 0 bases and J gave up 1 base; unmatched junction bases: 4. The CDR3 reads CASSPPHRGSNTEAFF. For the CDR3, the DNA is TGTGCCAGCTCACCACCCCACAGGGGGTCGAACACTGAAGCTTTCTTT.

This sequence joins TRBV14 and TRBJ2-3; unclear D gene. Trimming took 4 bases from V and 5 from J, leaving 10 bases between them. This CDR3 has 13 amino acids. Germline loops: CDR1 SGHDN, CDR2 FVKESK. The CDR3 DNA is TGTGCCAGCAGCCCTAGGATTAAAGATACGCAGTATTTT. It translates to CASSPRIKDTQYF.

The chain employs TRBV11-2 and TRBJ1-2; 7 bases map to TRBD1. CDR1 is SGHAT, CDR2 FQNNGV, per germline. V was clipped by 5 bases and J by 7 bases; unmatched bases: 10. The CDR3 is 14 residues long. The CDR3 DNA sequence: TGTGCCAGCAGCGTACTACAGGGGCGGGCTGGCTACACCTTC. Its protein is CASSVLQGRAGYTF.

CDR3 DNA sequence: TGTGCCAGCAGCCAAGGTGAGGGCCGGGGGCAGTTCTTC. This codes for CASSQGEGRGQFF. The chain joins TRBV4-2 to TRBJ2-1; D perhaps matches TRBD2 (5 bases). CDR1 LGHNA and CDR2 YNFKEQ come from the germline V gene. The V gene lost 1 base and the J gene lost 12 bases, with 13 bases spanning the gap. The CDR3 is made up of 13 amino acids.

The chain employs TRBV19 and TRBJ2-7; possible D gene TRBD2, 6 bases. V lost 8 bases and J lost 5, with 19 bases in between. Germline V lookup: CDR1 LNHDA, CDR2 SQIVND (reference sequence). The CDR3 sequence is 14 residues long. The CDR3 region has the DNA TGTGCCAGTTCCCAACGGGGCCCGGGGGACGAGCAGTACTTC. Its protein product is CASSQRGPGDEQYF.